This entry concerns a single T cell receptor (beta chain). The antigen is unknown. This sample was included in a study of cytomegalovirus exposure and HLA in healthy donors. Findings and caveats of the study: Of the V segments, some could not be distinguished, including TRBV6-2 and TRBV6-3, and were excluded. A later look showed TCR association rates differing by HLA locus, highest for DRB1 and lowest for HLA-C. Earlier analysis found most TCR beta V segments productive about 87% or about 30% of the time. Most TCR sequences were rare, but some public TCRs occurred in many donors.

13 Jbeta primers and 60 Vbeta primers were used for the PCR. The protocol was immunoSEQ multiplex PCR, while the TCRdb copy is restricted to in-frame clones and leaves out a portion. The data contain approximately 140,000 clones, around three quarters of them seen just once; the ten biggest clones take up 3%. Per the germline V gene, CDR1 is KGHSH and CDR2 is LQKENI. This CDR3 comprises 14 residues. V was trimmed by 3 bases and J by 5 bases, leaving 13 bases between them. The specimen was PBMCs. The gene calls are TRBV18 and TRBJ1-1; D not certain. This sequence originates from a middle-aged man in good health and CMV-seropositive. The CDR3 spells CASSPPAGGTEAFF. DNA for the CDR3: TGTGCCAGCTCACCTCCGGCGGGAGGGACTGAAGCTTTCTTT.